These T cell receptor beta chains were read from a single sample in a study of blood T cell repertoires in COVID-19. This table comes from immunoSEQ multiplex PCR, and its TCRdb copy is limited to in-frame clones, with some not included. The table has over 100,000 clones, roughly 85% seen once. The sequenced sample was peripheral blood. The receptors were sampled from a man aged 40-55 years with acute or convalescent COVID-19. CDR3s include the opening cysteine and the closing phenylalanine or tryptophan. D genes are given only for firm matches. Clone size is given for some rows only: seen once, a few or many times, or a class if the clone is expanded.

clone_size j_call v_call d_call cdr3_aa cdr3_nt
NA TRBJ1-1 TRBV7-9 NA CASSLGGSGNTEAFF TGTGCCAGCAGCTTAGGTGGGTCAGGGAACACTGAAGCTTTCTTT
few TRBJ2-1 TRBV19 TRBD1 CASSKDRGGNEQFF TGTGCCAGTAGTAAGGACAGGGGCGGCAATGAGCAGTTCTTC
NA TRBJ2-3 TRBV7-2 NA CASSLEGQISTDTQYF TGTGCCAGCAGCTTGGAGGGACAGATTAGCACAGATACGCAGTATTTT
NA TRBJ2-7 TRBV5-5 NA CASQGGTVRSEQYF TGTGCCAGCCAAGGGGGGACAGTCCGATCCGAGCAGTACTTC
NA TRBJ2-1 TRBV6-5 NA CASSRGSPYNEQFF TGTGCCAGCAGCCGGGGGTCCCCTTACAATGAGCAGTTCTTC
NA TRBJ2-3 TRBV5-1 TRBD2 CASTRTGGKDTDTQYF TGCGCCAGCACCCGGACGGGGGGGAAGGACACAGATACGCAGTATTTT
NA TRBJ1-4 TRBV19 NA CASTSLGASPTNEKLFF TGTGCCAGTACTTCCCTTGGGGCTTCGCCGACTAATGAAAAACTGTTTTTT
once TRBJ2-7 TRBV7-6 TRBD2 CASSPGLALTYEQYF TGTGCCAGCAGCCCGGGACTAGCTCTAACCTACGAGCAGTACTTC
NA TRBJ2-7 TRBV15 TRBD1 CATSAPDRGGGQYF TGTGCCACCAGCGCCCCCGACAGGGGAGGAGGGCAGTACTTC
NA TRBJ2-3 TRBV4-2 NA CASSQESRTDTQYF TGTGCCAGCAGCCAAGAGAGCCGCACAGATACGCAGTATTTT
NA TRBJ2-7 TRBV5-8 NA CASVAWSSYEQYF TGTGCCAGCGTCGCATGGAGCTCCTACGAGCAGTACTTC
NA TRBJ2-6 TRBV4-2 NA CASSQPGQLSGANVLTF TGTGCCAGCAGCCAACCTGGACAGCTCTCTGGGGCCAACGTCCTGACTTTC
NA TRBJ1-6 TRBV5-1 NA CASSERTPYNSPLHF TGCGCCAGCAGCGAGCGGACCCCCTATAATTCACCCCTCCACTTT
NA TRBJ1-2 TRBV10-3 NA CAISESDTARYGYTF TGTGCCATCAGTGAGTCCGATACAGCCCGCTATGGCTACACCTTC
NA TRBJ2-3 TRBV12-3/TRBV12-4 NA CASSVRRSDTQYF TGTGCCAGCAGTGTCAGGAGGTCAGATACGCAGTATTTT
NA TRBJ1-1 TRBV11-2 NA CASSLVSGRRTEAFF TGTGCCAGCAGCTTAGTTTCCGGGAGGAGGACTGAAGCTTTCTTT
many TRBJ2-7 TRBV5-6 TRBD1 CASSWWDRPLKQYF TGTGCCAGCAGCTGGTGGGACAGACCTCTCAAGCAGTACTTC
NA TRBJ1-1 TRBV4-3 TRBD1 CASSQGQGVNTEAFF TGCGCCAGCAGCCAAGGACAGGGAGTGAACACTGAAGCTTTCTTT
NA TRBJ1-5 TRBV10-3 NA CAISETNQPQHF TGTGCCATCAGCGAGACTAATCAGCCCCAGCATTTT
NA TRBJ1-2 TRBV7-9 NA CATRQANFGYTF TGTGCCACTCGACAGGCCAACTTTGGCTACACCTTC
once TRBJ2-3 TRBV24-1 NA CATSDPRVGGSTDTQYF TGTGCCACCAGTGACCCGAGGGTGGGCGGTAGCACAGATACGCAGTATTTT
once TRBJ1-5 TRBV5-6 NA CASSWGVGPQHF TGTGCCAGCAGCTGGGGGGTAGGGCCCCAGCATTTT
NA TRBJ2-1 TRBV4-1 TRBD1 CASSQGQEINNEQFF TGCGCCAGCAGCCAGGGACAGGAAATAAACAATGAGCAGTTCTTC
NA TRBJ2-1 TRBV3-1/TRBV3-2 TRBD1 CASSQDFTTGRRRRHNEQFF TGTGCCAGCAGCCAAGATTTTACGACAGGGCGACGCCGTCGTCACAATGAGCAGTTCTTC
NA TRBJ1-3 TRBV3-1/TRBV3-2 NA CASSGGFGGSGNTIYF TGTGCCAGCAGCGGGGGCTTTGGTGGGTCTGGAAACACCATATATTTT
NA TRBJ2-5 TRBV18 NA CASSPRGLWETQYF TGTGCCAGCTCACCACGGGGCCTGTGGGAGACCCAGTACTTC
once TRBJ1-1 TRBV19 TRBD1 CASSLSGGGGTEAFF TGTGCCAGTAGTCTCTCAGGGGGTGGGGGCACTGAAGCTTTCTTT
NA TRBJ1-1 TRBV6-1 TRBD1 CASSEIGDRGVSTEAFF TGTGCCAGCAGTGAAATAGGGGACAGGGGGGTGAGCACTGAAGCTTTCTTT
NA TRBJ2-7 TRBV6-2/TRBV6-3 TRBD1 CASSYSGTGAHEQYF TGTGCCAGCAGTTACTCGGGGACAGGGGCCCACGAGCAGTACTTC
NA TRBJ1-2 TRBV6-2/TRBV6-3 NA CASSSQGGPYGYTF TGTGCCAGCAGTTCCCAGGGAGGCCCATATGGCTACACCTTC
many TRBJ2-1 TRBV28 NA CASSPLYNEQFF TGTGCCAGCAGTCCCCTCTACAATGAGCAGTTCTTC
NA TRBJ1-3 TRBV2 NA CASSLVYSGNTIYF TGTGCCAGCAGCCTAGTGTACTCTGGAAACACCATATATTTT
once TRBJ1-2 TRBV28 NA CASRISGSGTAYGYTF TGTGCCAGCAGAATCTCCGGGAGCGGGACGGCCTATGGCTACACCTTC
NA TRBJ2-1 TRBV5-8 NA CASSLYSSYNEQFF TGTGCCAGCAGCTTGTATTCGTCCTACAATGAGCAGTTCTTC
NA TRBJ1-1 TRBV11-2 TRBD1 CASSGDRNTEAFF TGTGCCAGCAGCGGGGACAGGAACACTGAAGCTTTCTTT
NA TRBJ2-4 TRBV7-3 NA CASSLMPAGGQAASGKNIQYF TGTGCCAGCAGCTTAATGCCAGCGGGCGGACAGGCCGCCTCGGGCAAAAACATTCAGTACTTC
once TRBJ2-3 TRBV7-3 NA CASSRSARGDTQYF TGTGCCAGCAGCCGTTCGGCCCGAGGAGATACGCAGTATTTT